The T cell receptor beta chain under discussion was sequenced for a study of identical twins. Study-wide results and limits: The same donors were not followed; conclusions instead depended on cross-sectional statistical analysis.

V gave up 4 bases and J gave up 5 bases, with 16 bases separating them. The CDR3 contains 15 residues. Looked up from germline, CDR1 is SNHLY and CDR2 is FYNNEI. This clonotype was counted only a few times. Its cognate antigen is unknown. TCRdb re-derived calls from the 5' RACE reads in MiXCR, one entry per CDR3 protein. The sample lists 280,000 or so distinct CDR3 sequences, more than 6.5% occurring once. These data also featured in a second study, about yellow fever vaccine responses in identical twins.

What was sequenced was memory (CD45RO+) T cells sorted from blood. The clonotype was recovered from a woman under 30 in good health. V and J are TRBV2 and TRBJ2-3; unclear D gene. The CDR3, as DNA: TGTGCCAGCAGTGCTCGTCTACTCCATGTAGATACGCAGTATTTT. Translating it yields CASSARLLHVDTQYF.